This T cell receptor (beta chain) was obtained from a study of blood T cell repertoires in COVID-19 (dated by TCRdb to between 2020 and 2021). Notes on the research overall: The collaborator samples originated in the United States, Italy and Spain and spanned the acute and convalescent phases of COVID-19. The prospective study material was composed of cDNA or gDNA derived from T cells, B-cell-depleted T cells, or PBMCs. Deeply sampled blood TCRbeta repertoires from subjects exposed to, actively infected with, or recovered from COVID-19 were included in the dataset. The repertoires were released in a freely available public database meant as a resource for research on the immune response to SARS-CoV-2. Samples were obtained from the ongoing ImmuneRACE study (first 160 participants) and from 1,254 subjects provided by 6 global collaborators. Nearly every sample came with metadata listing a de-identified subject ID, COVID-19 status, age in years and sex. Where available, HLA class I and class II types were taken from metadata supplied by the sample provider and were not determined by assay-based typing. Paper-wide results and their limitations: The quantity of clinical and demographic metadata differed by source and by participant and was supplied without curation.

The germline V gene (reference sequence) yields LGHDT for CDR1 and YNNKEL for CDR2. Trimming accounts for 5 bases at V and 5 bases at J, while the number of junction bases matched to no gene is 13. Its CDR3 holds 16 amino acids, cysteine through phenylalanine. Of all the DNA, just the CDR3 is kept, 48 bases in frame from base 1. TCRbeta CDR3 regions were amplified from genomic DNA using the immunoSEQ Assay, a bias-controlled multiplex PCR. The source study handled its data this way. The number of nucleated cells in each sample was estimated by amplification of reference gene primers within the assay. Sequence reads were collapsed and filtered to measure the absolute abundance of every unique TCRbeta CDR3 rearrangement. Productive Simpson clonality was computed per sample as the square root of Simpson's diversity index over productive rearrangements. The table comes from immuneACCESS by way of TCRdb, which keeps in-frame sequences with V and J called. Part of the clones is missing from these tables; in studies checked, under half for an unresolved V gene and the rest for unknown reasons. V, J and clone size are those of that table, while D and trimming were read from the DNA. The sample includes 150,000 or so clones, with about 86% observed a single time. Almost 8.5% of the sample lies in the top ten.

Whole blood was collected in K2EDTA tubes by collaborating institutions according to the institutions' own protocols. For TCRbeta analysis, collaborators shipped samples as frozen whole blood, isolated PBMCs, or DNA extracted from either of those sample types. As for this clone: Its specific antigen is unknown. No quality values exist for individual bases; no much larger clone is one base distant.

The chain was built from TRBV3-1 (or the pseudogene TRBV3-2) and TRBJ2-3, with 7 junctional bases fitting TRBD1. The receptor was isolated from a woman aged 55-70 years with acute or convalescent COVID-19. Specimen: peripheral blood. The CDR3 in this case is CASSSTQGRDEDTQYF. The nucleotide sequence reads TGTGCCAGCAGCTCGACACAGGGGAGAGATGAAGATACGCAGTATTTT.